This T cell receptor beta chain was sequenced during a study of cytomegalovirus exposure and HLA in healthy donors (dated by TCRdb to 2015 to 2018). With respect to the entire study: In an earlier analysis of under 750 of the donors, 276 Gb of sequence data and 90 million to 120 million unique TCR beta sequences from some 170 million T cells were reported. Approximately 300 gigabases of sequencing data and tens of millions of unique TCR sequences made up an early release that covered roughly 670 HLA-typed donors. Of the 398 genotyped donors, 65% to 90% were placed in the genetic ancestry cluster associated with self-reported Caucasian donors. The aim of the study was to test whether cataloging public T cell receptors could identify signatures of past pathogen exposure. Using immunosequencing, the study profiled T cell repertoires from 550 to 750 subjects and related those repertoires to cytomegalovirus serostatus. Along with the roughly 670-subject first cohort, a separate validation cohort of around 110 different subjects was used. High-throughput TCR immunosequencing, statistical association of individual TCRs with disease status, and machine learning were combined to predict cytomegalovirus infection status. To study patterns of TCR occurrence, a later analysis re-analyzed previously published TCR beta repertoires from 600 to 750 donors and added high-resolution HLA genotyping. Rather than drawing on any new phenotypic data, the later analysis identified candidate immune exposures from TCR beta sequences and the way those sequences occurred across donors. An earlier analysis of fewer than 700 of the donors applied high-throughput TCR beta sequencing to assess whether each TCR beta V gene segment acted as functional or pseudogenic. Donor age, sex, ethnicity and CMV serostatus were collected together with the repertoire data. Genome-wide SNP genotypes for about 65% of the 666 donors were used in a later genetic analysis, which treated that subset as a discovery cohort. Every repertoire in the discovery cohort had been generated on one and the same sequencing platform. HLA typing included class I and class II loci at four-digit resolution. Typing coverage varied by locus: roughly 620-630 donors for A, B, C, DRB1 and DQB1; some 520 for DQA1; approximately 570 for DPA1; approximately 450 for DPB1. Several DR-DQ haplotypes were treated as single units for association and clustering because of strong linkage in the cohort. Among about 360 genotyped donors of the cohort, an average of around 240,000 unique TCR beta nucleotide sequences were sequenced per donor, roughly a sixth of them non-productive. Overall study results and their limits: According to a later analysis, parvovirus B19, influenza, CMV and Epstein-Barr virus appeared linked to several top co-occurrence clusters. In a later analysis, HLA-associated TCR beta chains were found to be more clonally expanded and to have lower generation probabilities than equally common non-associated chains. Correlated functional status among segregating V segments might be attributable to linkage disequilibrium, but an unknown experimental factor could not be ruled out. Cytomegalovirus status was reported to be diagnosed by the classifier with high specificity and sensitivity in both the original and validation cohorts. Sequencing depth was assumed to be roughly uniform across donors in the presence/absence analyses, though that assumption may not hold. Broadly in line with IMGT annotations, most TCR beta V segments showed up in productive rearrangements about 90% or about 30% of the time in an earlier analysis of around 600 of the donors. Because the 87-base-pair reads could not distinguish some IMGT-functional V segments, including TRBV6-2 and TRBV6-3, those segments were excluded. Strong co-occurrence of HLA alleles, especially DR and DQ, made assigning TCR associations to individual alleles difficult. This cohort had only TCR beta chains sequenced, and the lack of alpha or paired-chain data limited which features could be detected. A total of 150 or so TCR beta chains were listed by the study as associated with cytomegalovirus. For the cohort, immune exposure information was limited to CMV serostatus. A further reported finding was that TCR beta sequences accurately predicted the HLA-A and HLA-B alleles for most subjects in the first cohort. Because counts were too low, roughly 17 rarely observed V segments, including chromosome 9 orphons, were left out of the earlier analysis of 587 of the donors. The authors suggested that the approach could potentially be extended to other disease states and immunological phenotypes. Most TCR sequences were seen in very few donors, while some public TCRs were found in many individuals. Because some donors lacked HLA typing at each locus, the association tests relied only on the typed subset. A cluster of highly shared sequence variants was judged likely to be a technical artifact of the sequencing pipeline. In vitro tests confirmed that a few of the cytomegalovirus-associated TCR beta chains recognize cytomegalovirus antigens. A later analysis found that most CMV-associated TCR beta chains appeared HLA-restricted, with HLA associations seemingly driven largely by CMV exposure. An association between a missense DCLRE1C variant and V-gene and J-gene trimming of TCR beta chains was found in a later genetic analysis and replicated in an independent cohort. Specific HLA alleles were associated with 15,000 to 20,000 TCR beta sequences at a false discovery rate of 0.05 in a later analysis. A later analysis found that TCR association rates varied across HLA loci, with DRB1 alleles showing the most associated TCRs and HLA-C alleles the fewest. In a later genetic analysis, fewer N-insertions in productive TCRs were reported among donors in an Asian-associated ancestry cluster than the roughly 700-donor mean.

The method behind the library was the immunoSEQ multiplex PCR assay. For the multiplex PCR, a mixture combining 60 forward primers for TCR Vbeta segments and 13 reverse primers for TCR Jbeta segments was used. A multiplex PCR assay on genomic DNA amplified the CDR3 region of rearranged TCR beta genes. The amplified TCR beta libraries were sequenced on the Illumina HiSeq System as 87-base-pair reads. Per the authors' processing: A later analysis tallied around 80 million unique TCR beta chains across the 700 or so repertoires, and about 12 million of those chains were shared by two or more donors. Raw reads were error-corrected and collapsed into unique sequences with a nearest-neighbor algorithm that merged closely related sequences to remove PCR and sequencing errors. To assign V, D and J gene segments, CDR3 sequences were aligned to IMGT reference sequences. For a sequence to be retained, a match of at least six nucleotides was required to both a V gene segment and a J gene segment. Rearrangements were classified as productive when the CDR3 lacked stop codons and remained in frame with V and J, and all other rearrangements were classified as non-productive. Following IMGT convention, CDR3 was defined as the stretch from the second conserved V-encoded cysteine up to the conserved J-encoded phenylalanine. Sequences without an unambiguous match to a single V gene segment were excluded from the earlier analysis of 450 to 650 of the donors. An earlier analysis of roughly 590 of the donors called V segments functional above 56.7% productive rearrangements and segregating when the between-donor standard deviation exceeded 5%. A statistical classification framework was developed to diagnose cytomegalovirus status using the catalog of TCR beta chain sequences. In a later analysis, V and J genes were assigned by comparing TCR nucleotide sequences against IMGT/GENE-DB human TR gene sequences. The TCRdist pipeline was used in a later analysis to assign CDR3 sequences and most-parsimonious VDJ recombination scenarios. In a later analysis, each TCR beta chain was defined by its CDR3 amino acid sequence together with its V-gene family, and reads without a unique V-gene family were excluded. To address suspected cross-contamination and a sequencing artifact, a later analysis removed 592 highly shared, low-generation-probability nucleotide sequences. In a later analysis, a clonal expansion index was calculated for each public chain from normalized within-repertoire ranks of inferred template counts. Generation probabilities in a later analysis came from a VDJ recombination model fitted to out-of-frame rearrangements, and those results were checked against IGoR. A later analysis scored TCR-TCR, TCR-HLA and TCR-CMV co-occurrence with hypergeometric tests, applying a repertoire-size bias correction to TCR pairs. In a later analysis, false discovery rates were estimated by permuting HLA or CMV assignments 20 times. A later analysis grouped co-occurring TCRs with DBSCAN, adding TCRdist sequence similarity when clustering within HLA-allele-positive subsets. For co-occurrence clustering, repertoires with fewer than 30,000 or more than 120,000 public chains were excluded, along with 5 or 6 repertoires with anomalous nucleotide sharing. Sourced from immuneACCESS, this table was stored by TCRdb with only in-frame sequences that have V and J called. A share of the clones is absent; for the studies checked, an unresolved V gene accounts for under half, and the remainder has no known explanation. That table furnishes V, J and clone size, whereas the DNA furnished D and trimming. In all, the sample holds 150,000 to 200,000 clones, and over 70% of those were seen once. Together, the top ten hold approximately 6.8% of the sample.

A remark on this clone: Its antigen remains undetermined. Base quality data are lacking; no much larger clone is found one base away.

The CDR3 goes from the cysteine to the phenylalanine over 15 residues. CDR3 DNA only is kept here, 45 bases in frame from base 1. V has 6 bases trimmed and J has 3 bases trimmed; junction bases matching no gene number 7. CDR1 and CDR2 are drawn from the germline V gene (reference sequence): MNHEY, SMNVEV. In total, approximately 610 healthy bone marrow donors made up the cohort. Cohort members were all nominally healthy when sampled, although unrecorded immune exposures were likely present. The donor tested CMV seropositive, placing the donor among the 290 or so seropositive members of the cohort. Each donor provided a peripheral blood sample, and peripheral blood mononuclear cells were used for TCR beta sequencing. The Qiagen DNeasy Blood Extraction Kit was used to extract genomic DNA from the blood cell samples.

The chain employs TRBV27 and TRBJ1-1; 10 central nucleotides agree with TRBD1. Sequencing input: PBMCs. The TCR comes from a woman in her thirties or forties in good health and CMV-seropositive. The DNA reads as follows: TGTGCCAGCAGCCGACAGGGGGCAGCGTACACTGAAGCTTTCTTT. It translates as CASSRQGAAYTEAFF.